This TCR beta chain was profiled in a study of regulatory T cells in long-lasting Graves disease. Whole-study results and caveats: Persistent disease preferred TRBV28, TRBJ1-2 and TRBJ2-5.

Libraries of TCR beta came from iRepertoire HTBI primers plus Arm-PCR of CDR3 regions. Per the study methods: The study identified around 62 TRBV and 14 to 15 TRBJ segments across samples. TCRdb used MiXCR to reprocess the multiplex PCR reads, holding one entry per CDR3 protein. Clone size and V and J calls follow TCRdb, not the original study. Of 650,000 to 700,000 distinct CDR3 sequences detected, roughly 30% appear once; the ten largest clones hold roughly 40%. The V segment lost 3 bases and the J segment 3 bases; nucleotides outside the gene matches: 5. CDR3 length: 15 residues. The time point denotes: persistent/refractory GD, antithyroid drugs over 5 years with positive TRAb. The TCR library was made from RNA extracted from PBMCs. The peripheral blood volume drawn was roughly 8.7 milliliters, and it was collected into EDTA tubes. This clonotype was found many times. What it binds is not known.

The clonotype originates from a female donor with Graves disease. The specimen comprised peripheral blood mononuclear cells (PBMCs), sampled when the disease was refractory, from a patient treated with antithyroid drugs. The gene calls are TRBV12-3 or TRBV12-4 and TRBJ2-7; 10 bases match TRBD2. CDR3 DNA: TGTGCCAGCAGTTTTCGGGCTAGCGGGAGCTACGAGCAGTACTTC. It translates to CASSFRASGSYEQYF.